The rows below give T cell receptor beta chains drawn from one sample of a study of blood T cell repertoires in COVID-19. Clones were sequenced by immunoSEQ multiplex PCR, and TCRdb holds only the in-frame ones, with some missing. The sample shows about 270,000 clones, around 89% of them seen only once. The specimen sequenced was PBMCs or T cells enriched from blood (not recorded which). The receptors shown here come from a woman aged 45 to 65 who had recovered from COVID-19. The conserved cysteine and the conserved F or W are not part of the CDR3 here.

CDR3: ARTPGGGYPYEQY; V: TRBV5-3; J: TRBJ2-7
CDR3: ASSQERGNSLNTGELF; V: TRBV14; J: TRBJ2-2
CDR3: ASSYSRGLGNTIY; V: TRBV6-5; J: TRBJ1-3
CDR3: ASSVGGGPDTGELF; V: TRBV9; J: TRBJ2-2
CDR3: ASSLQEGNYEQY; V: TRBV6-6; J: TRBJ2-7
CDR3: ASSPGQGLASYNEQF; V: TRBV7-2; J: TRBJ2-1
CDR3: AITGVDTEAF; V: TRBV28; J: TRBJ1-1
CDR3: AISERTLNTGELF; V: TRBV10-3; J: TRBJ2-2
CDR3: ASSPKQADTQY; V: TRBV11-1; J: TRBJ2-3
CDR3: ASSLSQGTEETQY; V: TRBV5-4; J: TRBJ2-5
CDR3: ASSRTSGNYEQY; V: TRBV6-2/TRBV6-3; J: TRBJ2-7
CDR3: ASSPMSRGYNEQF; V: TRBV18; J: TRBJ2-1
CDR3: ASSLAVGGRKTQY; V: TRBV5-1; J: TRBJ2-5
CDR3: ASSVEAGGPSEQY; V: TRBV9; J: TRBJ2-7
CDR3: ASSSEDTKNTEAF; V: TRBV19; J: TRBJ1-1
CDR3: SASLAPMDEQY; V: TRBV20-1; J: TRBJ2-7
CDR3: ASSLGPFGTAGNTIY; V: TRBV5-6; J: TRBJ1-3
CDR3: ASSLVGSSSYEQY; V: TRBV7-2; J: TRBJ2-7
CDR3: ASSLLDGVNTEAF; V: TRBV7-2; J: TRBJ1-1
CDR3: ASSPGRRDEQY; V: TRBV18; J: TRBJ2-7
CDR3: SATPTRSQL; V: TRBV20-1; J: TRBJ2-1
CDR3: ASSFSIFSGNQPQH; V: TRBV5-8; J: TRBJ1-5